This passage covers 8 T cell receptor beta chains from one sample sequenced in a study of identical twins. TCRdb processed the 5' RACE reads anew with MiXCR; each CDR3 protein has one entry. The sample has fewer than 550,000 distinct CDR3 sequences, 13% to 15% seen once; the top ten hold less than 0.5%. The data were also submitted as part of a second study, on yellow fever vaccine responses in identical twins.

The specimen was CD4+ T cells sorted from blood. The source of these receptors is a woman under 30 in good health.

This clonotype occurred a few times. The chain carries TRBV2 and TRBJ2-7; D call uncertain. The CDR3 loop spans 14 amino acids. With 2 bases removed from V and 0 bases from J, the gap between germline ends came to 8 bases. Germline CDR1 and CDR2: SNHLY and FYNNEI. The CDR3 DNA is TGTGCCAGCAGTGAATTTGGGGACTCCTACGAGCAGTACTTC. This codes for CASSEFGDSYEQYF.

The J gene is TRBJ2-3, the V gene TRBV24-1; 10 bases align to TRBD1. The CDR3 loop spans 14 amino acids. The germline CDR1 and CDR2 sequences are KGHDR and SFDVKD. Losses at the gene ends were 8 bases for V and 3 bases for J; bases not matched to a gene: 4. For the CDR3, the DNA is TGTGCCACCAACGACAGGGGGCAGACAGATACGCAGTATTTT. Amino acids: CATNDRGQTDTQYF.

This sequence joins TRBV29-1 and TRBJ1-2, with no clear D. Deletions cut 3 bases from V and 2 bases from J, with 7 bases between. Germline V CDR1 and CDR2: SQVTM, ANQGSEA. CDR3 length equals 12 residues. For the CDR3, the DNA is TGCAGCGTTGAGGAGCCGAACTATGGCTACACCTTC. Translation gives CSVEEPNYGYTF.

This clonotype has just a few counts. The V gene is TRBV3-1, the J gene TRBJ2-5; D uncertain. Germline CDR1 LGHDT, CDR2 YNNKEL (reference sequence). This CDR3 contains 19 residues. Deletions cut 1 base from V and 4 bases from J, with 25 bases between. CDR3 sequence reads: CASSQVLSASGRKGETQYF. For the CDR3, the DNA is TGTGCCAGCAGCCAAGTTCTTTCAGCGAGTGGTAGGAAAGGAGAGACCCAGTACTTC.

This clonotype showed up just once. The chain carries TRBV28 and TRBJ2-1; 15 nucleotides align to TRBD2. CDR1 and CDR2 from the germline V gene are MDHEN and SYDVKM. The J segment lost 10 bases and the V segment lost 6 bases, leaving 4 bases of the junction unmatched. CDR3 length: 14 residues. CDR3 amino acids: CASRWTSGRGEQFF. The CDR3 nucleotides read TGTGCCAGCAGATGGACTAGCGGGAGGGGAGAGCAGTTCTTC.

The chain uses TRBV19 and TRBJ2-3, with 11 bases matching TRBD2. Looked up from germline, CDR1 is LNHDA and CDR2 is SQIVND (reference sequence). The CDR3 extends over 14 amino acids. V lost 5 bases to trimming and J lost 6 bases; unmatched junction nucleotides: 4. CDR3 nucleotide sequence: TGTGCCAGTAGTCCCGGGACTAGCGGTGATACGCAGTATTTT. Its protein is CASSPGTSGDTQYF.

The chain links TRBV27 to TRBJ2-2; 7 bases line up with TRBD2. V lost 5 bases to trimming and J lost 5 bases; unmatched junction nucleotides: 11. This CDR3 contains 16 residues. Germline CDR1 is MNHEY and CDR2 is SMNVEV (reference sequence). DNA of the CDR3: TGTGCCAGCAGTAGCCCCCGGGGTAGCGGGACCGGGGAGCTGTTTTTT. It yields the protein CASSSPRGSGTGELFF.

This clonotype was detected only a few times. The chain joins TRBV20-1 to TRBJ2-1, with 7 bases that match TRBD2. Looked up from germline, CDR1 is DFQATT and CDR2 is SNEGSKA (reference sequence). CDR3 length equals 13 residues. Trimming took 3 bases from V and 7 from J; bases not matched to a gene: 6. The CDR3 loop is CSASGRNPNEQFF. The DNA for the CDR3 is TGCAGTGCTAGCGGGAGGAATCCGAATGAGCAGTTCTTC.